The T cell receptor (beta chain) described here comes from a study of control samples from healthy donors and cancer patients (TCRdb year 2020). Taken from the germline V gene (reference sequence), the CDR1 and CDR2 loops are GTSNPN and SVGIG. Reading from cysteine to phenylalanine, the CDR3 counts 14 amino acids. Of all the DNA, just the CDR3 is kept, 42 bases in frame from base 1. Relative to germline, V is missing 1 base and J is missing 14 bases, with 16 bases of the junction outside any gene match. Libraries were constructed by the immunoSEQ multiplex PCR assay. This immuneACCESS table, as held by TCRdb, lists in-frame sequences with V and J called but not all clones. Of the missing ones, under half trace to an unresolved V gene in checked studies; the others have no known cause. Here the sample has approximately 110,000 clones; around 89% occur a single time. Approximately 18% of the sample goes to the ten largest clones.

A word on this clone: Its recognized antigen is unknown. No base quality values were provided; no much bigger clone lies one nucleotide off.

Sample: blood. The TCR comes from a woman aged 45 to 65 in good health. The chain couples TRBV30 to TRBJ1-2; 7 central bases correspond to TRBD1. The nucleotide sequence is TGTGCCTGGAGTGCCTACGGGACAGCCATATATTCGACCTTC. Its protein product is CAWSAYGTAIYSTF.